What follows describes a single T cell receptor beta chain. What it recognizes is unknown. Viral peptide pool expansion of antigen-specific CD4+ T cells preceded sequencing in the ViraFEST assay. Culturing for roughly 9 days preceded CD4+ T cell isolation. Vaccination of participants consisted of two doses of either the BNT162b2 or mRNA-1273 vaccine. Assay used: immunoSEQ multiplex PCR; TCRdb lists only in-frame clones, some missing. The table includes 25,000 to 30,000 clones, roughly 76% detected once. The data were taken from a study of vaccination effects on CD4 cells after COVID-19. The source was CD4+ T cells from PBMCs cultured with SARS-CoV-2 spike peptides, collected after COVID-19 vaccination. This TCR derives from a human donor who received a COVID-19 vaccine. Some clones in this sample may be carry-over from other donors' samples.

The CDR3 protein is CASSVEGNYGYTF. The DNA of the CDR3 is TGTGCCAGCAGCGTAGAGGGGAACTATGGCTACACCTTC. V is TRBV9 and J is TRBJ1-2; the D gene is possibly TRBD1 (5 bases). The V gene lost 0 bases and the J gene lost 2 bases, with 5 bases spanning the gap. CDR3 length: 13 residues. Germline CDR1 SGDLS, CDR2 YYNGEE.